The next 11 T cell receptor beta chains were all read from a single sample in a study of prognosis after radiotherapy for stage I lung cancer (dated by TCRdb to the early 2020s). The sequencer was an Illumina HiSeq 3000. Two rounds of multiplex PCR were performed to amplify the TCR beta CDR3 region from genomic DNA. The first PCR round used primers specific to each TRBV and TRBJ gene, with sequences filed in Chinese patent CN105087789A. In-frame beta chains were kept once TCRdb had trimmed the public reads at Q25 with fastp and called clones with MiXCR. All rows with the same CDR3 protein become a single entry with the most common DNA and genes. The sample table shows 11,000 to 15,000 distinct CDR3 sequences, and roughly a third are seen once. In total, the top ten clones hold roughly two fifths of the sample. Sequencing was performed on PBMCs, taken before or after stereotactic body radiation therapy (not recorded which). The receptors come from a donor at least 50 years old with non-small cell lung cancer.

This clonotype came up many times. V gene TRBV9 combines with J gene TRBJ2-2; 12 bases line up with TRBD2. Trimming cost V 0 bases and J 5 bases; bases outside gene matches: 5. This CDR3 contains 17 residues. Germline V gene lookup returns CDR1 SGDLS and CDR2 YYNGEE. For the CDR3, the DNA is TGTGCCAGCAGCGTAGGGGGAGGACTAGCGGGGACCGGGGAGCTGTTTTTT. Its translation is CASSVGGGLAGTGELFF.

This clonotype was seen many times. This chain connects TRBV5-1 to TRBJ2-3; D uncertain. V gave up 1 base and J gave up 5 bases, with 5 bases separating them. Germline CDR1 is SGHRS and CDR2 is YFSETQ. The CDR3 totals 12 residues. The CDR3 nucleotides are TGCGCCAGCAGCTTGAAGGGAGATACGCAGTATTTT. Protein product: CASSLKGDTQYF.

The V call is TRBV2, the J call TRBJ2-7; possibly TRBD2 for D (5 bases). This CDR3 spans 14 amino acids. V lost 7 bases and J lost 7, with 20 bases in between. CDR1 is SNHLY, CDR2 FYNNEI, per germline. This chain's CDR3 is CASIFVSTTGEQYF. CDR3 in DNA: TGTGCCAGCATTTTTGTCTCTACTACGGGAGAGCAGTACTTC.

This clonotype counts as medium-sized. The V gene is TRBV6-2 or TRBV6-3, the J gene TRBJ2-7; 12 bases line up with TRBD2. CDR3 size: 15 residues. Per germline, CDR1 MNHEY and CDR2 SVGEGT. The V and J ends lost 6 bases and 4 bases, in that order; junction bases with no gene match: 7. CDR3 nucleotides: TGTGCCAGCAGCCCGGCTAGCGGGAGGGATTACGAGCAGTACTTC. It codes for CASSPASGRDYEQYF.

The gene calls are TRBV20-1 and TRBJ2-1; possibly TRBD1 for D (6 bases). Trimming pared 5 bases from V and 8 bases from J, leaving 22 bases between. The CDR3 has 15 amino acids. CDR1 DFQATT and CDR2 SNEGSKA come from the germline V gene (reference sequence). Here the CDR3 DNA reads TGCAGTGCTGCACAGGGAATAGGGGTTGGGGATGAGCAGTTCTTC. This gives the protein CSAAQGIGVGDEQFF.

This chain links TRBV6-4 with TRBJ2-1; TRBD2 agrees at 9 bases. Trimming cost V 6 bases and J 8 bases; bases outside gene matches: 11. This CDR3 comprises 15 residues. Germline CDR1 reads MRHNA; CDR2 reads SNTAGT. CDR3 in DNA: TGTGCCAGCAGCCCTGAGACTAGCGGCCAGGATGAGCAGTTCTTC. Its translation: CASSPETSGQDEQFF.

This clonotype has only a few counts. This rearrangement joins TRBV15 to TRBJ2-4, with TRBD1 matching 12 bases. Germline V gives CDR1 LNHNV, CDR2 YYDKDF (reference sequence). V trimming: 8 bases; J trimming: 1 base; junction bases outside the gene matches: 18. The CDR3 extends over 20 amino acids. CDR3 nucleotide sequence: TGTGCCACCGGAGACGACCAGGGACAGGGGGCTTCTTTTGCCAAAAACATTCAGTACTTC. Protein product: CATGDDQGQGASFAKNIQYF.

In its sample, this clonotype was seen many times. The CDR3 DNA sequence: TGCGCCAGCAGCCCCCCGGGACTAGCGGCCTTCAGTGGCACAGATACGCAGTATTTT. It codes for CASSPPGLAAFSGTDTQYF. This chain links TRBV5-1 with TRBJ2-3, with 11 bases that match TRBD2. The V segment lost 4 bases and the J segment 1 base; nucleotides outside the gene matches: 14. Germline V CDR1 and CDR2: SGHRS, YFSETQ. The CDR3 consists of 19 residues.

CDR3 protein: CASSSQGGSPLHF. CDR3 DNA: TGTGCCAGTAGCTCTCAGGGAGGATCACCCCTCCACTTT. This chain joins TRBV19 and TRBJ1-6, with a tentative D call TRBD1 (5 bases). The CDR3 consists of 13 residues. V was shortened by 6 bases and J by 10 bases, with 13 bases between the two germline ends. The germline gives CDR1 LNHDA, CDR2 SQIVND (reference sequence).

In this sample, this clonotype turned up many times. This CDR3 reads CASSLGAANTQYF. DNA of the CDR3: TGTGCCAGCAGCTTGGGGGCAGCAAATACGCAGTATTTT. This sequence joins TRBV7-2 and TRBJ2-3, with a tentative D call TRBD1 (6 bases). Germline CDR1 reads SGHTA; CDR2 reads FQGNSA. V was shortened by 3 bases and J by 7 bases, with 11 bases between the two germline ends. The CDR3 length is 13 residues.

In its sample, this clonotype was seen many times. DNA for the CDR3: TGTGCCAGCGTTCACTCCAGTGCGTTTGAAGCTTTCTTT. Translating gives CASVHSSAFEAFF. The chain recombines TRBV28 with TRBJ1-1; D is uncertain. Germline V gene sequence: CDR1 MDHEN, CDR2 SYDVKM. The CDR3 is 13 residues long. V dropped 8 bases and J dropped 7 bases, with 17 bases sitting between them.